These T cell receptor beta chains were read from a single sample in a study of technical replicates of blood from a few donors. Sequencing used immunoSEQ multiplex PCR; TCRdb keeps in-frame clones, though not all of them. The sample includes about 72,000 clones, 95% seen only once; the top ten take less than 0.25%. The source material was T cells isolated from PBMCs. The source is a human donor in good health. Both conserved end residues are trimmed from each CDR3.

V: TRBV6-6
J: TRBJ2-1
CDR3: ASSGTSGRVEQF

V: TRBV28
J: TRBJ2-1
CDR3: ASRPGLQTYNEQF

V: TRBV5-1
J: TRBJ2-7
CDR3: ASSPTSYEQY

V: TRBV6-1
J: TRBJ2-1
CDR3: ASRDTGTVDNEQF

V: TRBV5-1
J: TRBJ2-5
CDR3: ASSLWGGSQETQY

V: TRBV4-1
J: TRBJ2-1
CDR3: ASSQDGSRGWNEQF

V: TRBV7-8
J: TRBJ2-1
CDR3: ASSFARTLSYNEQF

V: TRBV7-9
J: TRBJ1-2
CDR3: ASSTYSFPHNYGYT

V: TRBV19
J: TRBJ2-1
CDR3: ASSIAGLRGDEQF

V: TRBV4-1
J: TRBJ1-2
CDR3: ASSQARTLLDGYT

V: TRBV6-1
J: TRBJ1-5
CDR3: ASSDRASNQPQH

V: TRBV5-6
J: TRBJ1-2
CDR3: ASSSTDLNTMFNYGYT

V: TRBV28
J: TRBJ1-5
CDR3: ASSIGTGGAGNQPQH

V: TRBV19
J: TRBJ2-1
CDR3: ASSLASLSYNEQF

V: TRBV5-1
J: TRBJ1-2
CDR3: ASSRDRGLLSGYT

V: TRBV6-1
J: TRBJ2-7
CDR3: ASSLQGQGADEQY

V: TRBV5-1
J: TRBJ2-1
CDR3: ASSLGVGGNEQF

V: TRBV5-1
J: TRBJ1-6
CDR3: ASTPGQDKSPLH

V: TRBV15
J: TRBJ2-5
CDR3: ATSRVAAQETQY

V: TRBV15
J: TRBJ1-3
CDR3: ATSRDLTGNSGNTIY

V: TRBV6-1
J: TRBJ2-2
CDR3: ASSRQGEAGELF

V: TRBV2
J: TRBJ2-5
CDR3: ASSEGAGAQY

V: TRBV27
J: TRBJ2-3
CDR3: ASMEGPIDTQY

V: TRBV11-2
J: TRBJ2-2
CDR3: ASSLDGTANTGELF

V: TRBV30
J: TRBJ2-7
CDR3: ASGTYEQY

V: TRBV4-1
J: TRBJ1-1
CDR3: ASSQGGRVEAF

V: TRBV5-1
J: TRBJ2-7
CDR3: ASSLLRSEGEQY

V: TRBV12-2
J: TRBJ2-1
CDR3: ASRLEAGGPYNEQF

V: TRBV5-1
J: TRBJ2-2
CDR3: ASSVSSGRTTGELF

V: TRBV7-8
J: TRBJ2-7
CDR3: ASSVETPGQGYEQY

V: TRBV30
J: TRBJ2-3
CDR3: AWSGGLTGVFTDTQY

V: TRBV6-5
J: TRBJ2-7
CDR3: ASRLQGPPYEQY

V: TRBV5-1
J: TRBJ1-4
CDR3: ASSTRQGGNEKLF

V: TRBV25-1
J: TRBJ1-1
CDR3: ASSGAGTEAF

V: TRBV5-1
J: TRBJ2-1
CDR3: ASSLGREQF

V: TRBV7-2
J: TRBJ2-3
CDR3: ASSLIVSRGTDTQY

V: TRBV27
J: TRBJ1-1
CDR3: ASSERQGRDTEAF

V: TRBV2
J: TRBJ1-5
CDR3: ASSPGTFRTGALEPQH

V: TRBV11-2
J: TRBJ2-1
CDR3: ASSPSPGLTNWEQF

V: TRBV28
J: TRBJ2-3
CDR3: ASSASGRGGADTQY

V: TRBV6-4
J: TRBJ1-1
CDR3: ASRAFMNTEAF

V: TRBV6-5
J: TRBJ2-3
CDR3: ASSYIAESTDTQY

V: TRBV30
J: TRBJ1-3
CDR3: AWSSGGRGNTIY

V: TRBV7-9
J: TRBJ1-2
CDR3: ASSFGTGIYYGYT

V: TRBV9
J: TRBJ2-3
CDR3: ASSVAGGGAEADTQY

V: TRBV6-1
J: TRBJ1-1
CDR3: ASSEPRDRGEAF

V: TRBV19
J: TRBJ2-7
CDR3: ATRASGSHEQY

V: TRBV5-8
J: TRBJ2-7
CDR3: AIRGSSFTYEQY

V: TRBV14
J: TRBJ2-5
CDR3: ASSQENGMVLTPQY

V: TRBV10-1
J: TRBJ1-1
CDR3: ATSLNMNTEAF

V: TRBV15
J: TRBJ2-1
CDR3: ATSGWTSGRALEQF